This T cell receptor (beta chain) was identified in a study of T cell responses to AZD1222 COVID-19 vaccine. Background on the study: Whether given at about 4 or about 12 weeks, second doses were pooled. Study-wide results and caveats: Following two doses of AZD1222, Spike-specific TCR breadth and depth rose. Unmutated regions of variants are reportedly targeted by nearly half of spike-specific TCRs. Repertoires in all cases were sampled only once the peak T cell response had passed.

As regards this clone: What it recognizes is unknown.

Trimming stripped 3 bases from V and 7 bases from J, with 7 bases between. The CDR3 consists of 12 residues. Germline V lookup: CDR1 MDHEN, CDR2 SYDVKM. Profiled with immunoSEQ multiplex PCR; TCRdb holds only in-frame clones, not every one. Of about 92,000 clones in the sample, roughly 91% were seen once. The sample consisted of peripheral blood, taken on day 0 of AZD1222 vaccination. The rearrangement uses TRBV28 and TRBJ1-5; the D is unclear. This receptor was identified in an adult in good health. The CDR3 coding sequence is TGTGCCAGCAGTTTTTTACGGCAGCCCCAGCATTTT. This codes for CASSFLRQPQHF.